Listed below are T cell receptor beta chains from one sample, sequenced in a study of blood T cell repertoires in COVID-19. Generated by immunoSEQ multiplex PCR, the TCRdb table keeps only in-frame clones and is missing some. The sample consists of 110,000 or so clones, under 90% of them appearing once. Input material: peripheral blood. The source of these receptors is a woman aged 50 to 65 with acute or convalescent COVID-19. The CDR3 runs from the conserved cysteine through the conserved F or W. The order of the fields is V gene, J gene, D gene, clone size, CDR3 DNA, CDR3 protein. D genes are given only for firm matches. Some rows mark clone size as missing; the rest say once, few, many or name a class of expanded clone.

>TRBV6-6|TRBJ1-1|TRBD1|.
TGTGCCAGCCGACAGGGGGGAGGCACTGAAGCTTTCTTT
CASRQGGGTEAFF
>TRBV30|TRBJ2-7|.|.
TGTGCCTGGAGTGTACGGGGAGAGCAGTACTTC
CAWSVRGEQYF
>TRBV24-1|TRBJ2-2|.|.
TGTGCCACCAGTGATTTTAGGTCAGGTAACACCGGGGAGCTGTTTTTT
CATSDFRSGNTGELFF
>TRBV28|TRBJ1-2|TRBD1|once
TGTGCCAGCAGTTTATCGGCAGGGGGGAGAAGCTACACCTTC
CASSLSAGGRSYTF
>TRBV4-2|TRBJ1-4|.|.
TGTGCCAGCAGCCAAGGAAGAGGACAGATGTTTACAACTAATGAAAAACTGTTTTTT
CASSQGRGQMFTTNEKLFF
>TRBV7-9|TRBJ2-5|.|.
TGTGCCAGCAGCTTCGGCCAGGCCGAAGAGACCCAGTACTTC
CASSFGQAEETQYF
>TRBV2|TRBJ1-5|TRBD1|.
TGTGCCAGCGGCCGGGACAGCGATAGCAATCAGCCCCAGCATTTT
CASGRDSDSNQPQHF
>TRBV6-5|TRBJ1-2|.|.
TGTGCCAGCACCCAATACGCCAGGACAGCCTATGGCTACACCTTC
CASTQYARTAYGYTF
>TRBV18|TRBJ1-3|.|once
TGTGCCAGCTCAACTACAGGGAACTCTGGAAACACCATATATTTT
CASSTTGNSGNTIYF
>TRBV11-2|TRBJ1-3|TRBD1|.
TGTGCCAGCAGCTTAGGGCCGTCGGGACAGGGAAACACCATATATTTT
CASSLGPSGQGNTIYF
>TRBV5-4|TRBJ2-5|TRBD2|.
TGTGCCAGCAGCTTGTTGGGACTAGGCTCGGGGCAAGAGACCCAGTACTTC
CASSLLGLGSGQETQYF
>TRBV10-3|TRBJ1-1|.|few
TGTGCCATCAGTGAACCGGGGGACACTGAAGCTTTCTTT
CAISEPGDTEAFF
>TRBV5-1|TRBJ1-1|.|few
TGCGCCAGCAGCTTGGATCGGAGAGAAGCTTTCTTT
CASSLDRREAFF
>TRBV5-4|TRBJ2-3|.|.
TGTGCCAGCAGCGCCCCCCCCCACGGGGCAGATACGCAGTATTTT
CASSAPPHGADTQYF
>TRBV10-3|TRBJ1-2|.|.
TGTGCCATCAGTGCGGGCGGGAACTATGGCTACACCTTC
CAISAGGNYGYTF
>TRBV7-3|TRBJ2-1|TRBD2|.
TGTGCCAGCAGCTTACTAGCGGGCATCTACAATGAGCAGTTCTTC
CASSLLAGIYNEQFF
>TRBV5-1|TRBJ1-2|TRBD1|.
TGCGCCAGCAGCTTGGCTCAAGGACAGGGGAGAGACTACACCTTC
CASSLAQGQGRDYTF
>TRBV18|TRBJ2-2|.|.
TGTGCCAGCTCTCCCCGGGACACCGGGGAGCTGTTTTTT
CASSPRDTGELFF
>TRBV5-4|TRBJ2-6|.|.
TGTGCCAGCAGCTTGGGCGGGTCCGGGGCCAACGTCCTGACTTTC
CASSLGGSGANVLTF
>TRBV5-1|TRBJ2-3|TRBD1|.
TGCGCCAGCAGCTGGACAGGGGGCTGGGCAGATACGCAGTATTTT
CASSWTGGWADTQYF
>TRBV15|TRBJ2-6|.|.
TGTGCCACCGGGGGGGGCAGAGGGCGATCTGGGGCCAACGTCCTGACTTTC
CATGGGRGRSGANVLTF
>TRBV27|TRBJ2-7|TRBD1|once
TGTGCCAGCAGTGGGGACAGGGGACTATACGAGCAGTACTTC
CASSGDRGLYEQYF
>TRBV20-1|TRBJ1-1|.|.
TGCAGTGCTAGAGTCTTCACTGAAGCTTTCTTT
CSARVFTEAFF
>TRBV5-1|TRBJ1-3|TRBD1|.
TGCGCCAGCAGCTTCGCCGGGACAGGGACCTCTGGAAACACCATATATTTT
CASSFAGTGTSGNTIYF
>TRBV5-1|TRBJ2-3|.|.
TGCGCCAGCAGCTTGGGGCCCACAGATACGCAGTATTTT
CASSLGPTDTQYF